The 19 T cell receptor beta chains presented below share a single source sample, sequenced in a study of T cells after somatic rescue of genetic block. Data came from immunoSEQ multiplex PCR; TCRdb stores just in-frame clones and leaves some out. The repertoire includes fewer than 150,000 clones, 75% to 95% of them detected once, and about 1.5% sits in the top ten. The sequenced sample was peripheral blood mononuclear cells (PBMCs). The receptors originated from a woman aged 18-29 years.

The chain carries TRBV7-8 and TRBJ2-5, with 7 bases that match TRBD2. Germline trimming cut 3 bases from V and 3 bases from J; bases unmatched to any gene: 7. Germline-derived CDR1 and CDR2 are SGHVS and FQNEAQ. This CDR3 spans 15 amino acids. The CDR3 sequence: CASSFERGRKETQYF. In DNA form, the CDR3 reads TGTGCCAGCAGCTTCGAGCGGGGCAGAAAAGAGACCCAGTACTTC.

CDR3 coding DNA: TGTGCCAGCAGCCCGGGGGCGCGGGGGGGCACTGAGCAGTTCTTC. It codes for CASSPGARGGTEQFF. The gene calls are TRBV11-2 and TRBJ2-1; 9 bases fit TRBD2. The germline gives CDR1 SGHAT, CDR2 FQNNGV. This CDR3 spans 15 amino acids. V lost 5 bases, J lost 9 bases, and 11 bases stayed unmatched.

J is TRBJ2-7 and V is TRBV28, with D uncertain. This CDR3 is built from 15 residues. V lost 5 bases and J 7 bases, leaving 21 bases between the germline ends. Germline CDR1 is MDHEN and CDR2 is SYDVKM. The CDR3 sequence: CASSASTAGIGEQYF. The CDR3 DNA follows: TGTGCCAGCAGTGCCTCGACGGCTGGGATCGGAGAGCAGTACTTC.

Worth noting for this clone: The same CDR3 is also encoded by other DNA sequences in this sample. The gene calls are TRBV18 and TRBJ1-2; unclear D gene. CDR1 is KGHSH, CDR2 LQKENI, per germline. Trimming removed 2 bases from V and 1 base from J, with 5 bases in between. The CDR3 is made up of 13 amino acids. DNA of the CDR3: TGTGCCAGCTCACCAGGGGATAACTATGGCTACACCTTC. Its protein is CASSPGDNYGYTF.

The V call is TRBV19, the J call TRBJ1-2; tentatively, D is TRBD1 (5 bases). CDR3 length: 15 residues. Germline CDR1 reads LNHDA; CDR2 reads SQIVND (reference sequence). Trimming pared 0 bases from V and 3 bases from J, leaving 11 bases between. DNA of the CDR3: TGTGCCAGTAGTATAGATGCAGGGACTGACTATGGCTACACCTTC. Translation: CASSIDAGTDYGYTF.

The chain combines TRBV6-5 with TRBJ2-2, with TRBD1 matching 7 bases. Losses at the gene ends were 6 bases for V and 7 bases for J; bases not matched to a gene: 8. The CDR3 is 14 residues long. In germline, CDR1 is MNHEY, CDR2 SVGAGI. As DNA, the CDR3 is TGTGCCAGCAGCCAGACAGGGATGGTCGGGGAGCTGTTTTTT. It codes for CASSQTGMVGELFF.

The CDR3 here is CASSYGRGAANTEAFF. The CDR3, as DNA: TGTGCCAGCAGTTACGGTCGGGGGGCAGCTAACACTGAAGCTTTCTTT. J is TRBJ1-1 and V is TRBV6-5; maybe TRBD1 (6 bases). Germline V lookup: CDR1 MNHEY, CDR2 SVGAGI. The germline V and J ends were trimmed by 2 bases and 2 bases, with 15 bases remaining between them. The CDR3 runs 16 residues.

The rearrangement links TRBV5-5 to TRBJ1-2; no clear D. From germline, CDR1 is SGHKS and CDR2 YYEKEE (reference sequence). This CDR3 has 15 residues. The germline V and J ends were trimmed by 4 bases and 6 bases, with 19 bases remaining between them. This chain's CDR3 is CASSPLRVESDGYTF. DNA of the CDR3: TGTGCCAGCAGCCCCCTAAGGGTTGAGTCGGATGGCTACACCTTC. The full variable domain, with the rest looked up from reference TRBV5-5 and TRBJ1-2, is DAGVTQSPTHLIKTRGQQVTLRCSPISGHKSVSWYQQVLGQGPQFIFQYYEKEERGRGNFPDRFSARQFPNYSSELNVNALLLGDSALYLCASSPLRVESDGYTFGSGTRLTVV.

The V gene is TRBV6-6, the J gene TRBJ1-2; D gene ambiguous. From germline, CDR1 is MNHNY and CDR2 SVGAGI (reference sequence). This CDR3 contains 13 residues. The V end was cut by 2 bases, the J end by 8 bases, with 12 bases between. The CDR3 spells CASSYLQTGGYTF. CDR3 nucleotides: TGTGCCAGCAGTTACCTACAGACCGGGGGCTACACCTTC.

V and J are TRBV2 and TRBJ1-2; a weak D match, TRBD1 (6 bases). Per the germline V gene, CDR1 is SNHLY and CDR2 is FYNNEI. V lost 7 bases, J lost 7 bases, and 13 bases lay in between. There are 12 residues in the CDR3. CDR3 coding DNA: TGTGCCAGCAAGGGGGGATCCCGTGGCTACACCTTC. Residues: CASKGGSRGYTF.

This clone was observed a handful of times. This rearrangement joins TRBV4-1 to TRBJ1-1; D remains unclear. This CDR3 comprises 11 residues. The V and J ends lost 8 bases and 5 bases respectively, with 9 bases between them. Germline CDR1 MGHRA, CDR2 YSYEKL. CDR3 region: CASRERTEAFF. The DNA of the CDR3 is TGCGCCAGCCGAGAAAGGACTGAAGCTTTCTTT.

The chain recombines TRBV15 with TRBJ1-1; D gene uncertain. The CDR3 is made up of 15 amino acids. Trimming left V 4 bases short and J 3 bases short, with 15 bases between. In germline, CDR1 is LNHNV, CDR2 YYDKDF (reference sequence). DNA for the CDR3: TGTGCCACCAGCACTCCCGGGCTGAAGGACACTGAAGCTTTCTTT. Its protein product is CATSTPGLKDTEAFF.

The J gene is TRBJ2-3, the V gene TRBV6-4; D remains unclear. This CDR3 has 13 residues. V was pared by 3 bases and J by 2 bases, with 6 bases between. Germline-derived CDR1 and CDR2 are MRHNA and SNTAGT. Here the CDR3 reads CASSERVTDTQYF. CDR3 nucleotides: TGTGCCAGCAGTGAAAGAGTCACAGATACGCAGTATTTT.

The J gene is TRBJ2-1, the V gene TRBV6-5, with 9 nucleotides matching TRBD2. Germline V CDR1 and CDR2: MNHEY, SVGAGI. This CDR3 spans 15 amino acids. V shed 7 bases and J 4 bases; nucleotides not matched to a gene: 8. The CDR3 nucleotides are TGTGCCAGCACCCGTCAGCGGGGGGTATACAATGAGCAGTTCTTC. Protein sequence: CASTRQRGVYNEQFF.

This chain connects TRBV7-3 to TRBJ1-1; D perhaps matches TRBD1 (5 bases). V was trimmed by 6 bases and J by 5 bases, leaving 16 bases between them. This CDR3 region has 14 residues. CDR1 and CDR2 from the germline V gene are SGHTA and FQGTGA. For the CDR3, the DNA is TGTGCCAGCAGTCAATTCCGGGGGATAACTGAAGCTTTCTTT. This translates into CASSQFRGITEAFF.

The chain has TRBV30 and TRBJ2-5, with D tentatively TRBD1 (7 bases). The CDR3 has 13 amino acids. CDR1 is GTSNPN and CDR2 is SVGIG in the germline V gene (reference sequence). V was cut by 7 bases and J by 4 bases, with 16 bases left in between. The CDR3 protein is CASTEGAGETQYF. The CDR3 DNA follows: TGTGCCTCGACGGAGGGGGCCGGAGAGACCCAGTACTTC.

The genes are TRBV6-1 and TRBJ1-2; TRBD1 agrees at 7 bases. CDR1 is MNHNS, CDR2 SASEGT, per germline. Unmatched junction bases numbered 8, after V lost 7 bases and J lost 0 bases. This CDR3 is 15 amino acids long. DNA of the CDR3: TGTGCCAGCAAACGGGACAGTACATCTAACTATGGCTACACCTTC. Its translation is CASKRDSTSNYGYTF.

The CDR3 sequence: CASSFGGGGYGYTF. CDR3 DNA: TGTGCCAGCAGCTTCGGGGGGGGCGGATATGGCTACACCTTC. The chain links TRBV2 to TRBJ1-2; D is perhaps TRBD1 (6 bases). Trimming stripped 6 bases from V and 5 bases from J, with 16 bases between. Looked up from germline, CDR1 is SNHLY and CDR2 is FYNNEI. There are 14 residues in the CDR3.

This sequence joins TRBV10-3 and TRBJ1-5, with D perhaps matching TRBD1 (5 bases). The ends were cut back, 4 bases at V and 6 bases at J, with 13 bases in the middle. Per germline, CDR1 ENHRY and CDR2 SYGVKD. This CDR3 has 14 residues. CDR3 bases: TGTGCCATCAGTGTGGGCAGGGTCGGTCAGCCCCAGCATTTT. This encodes CAISVGRVGQPQHF.